This is a list of T cell receptor beta chains from one sample in a study of CD8 T cells in ankylosing spondylitis. TCRdb reprocessed the 5' RACE reads with MiXCR, giving one entry per CDR3 protein. Seen here are around 230,000 distinct CDR3 sequences, around 9.1% observed once, and the top ten hold 6.8%. The sequenced sample was blood, either unsorted or a sorted T cell fraction (not recorded which). These receptors all stem from a male donor with ankylosing spondylitis or in good health (not recorded which). CDR3s include the opening cysteine and the closing phenylalanine or tryptophan. D genes are given only for firm matches. Clone sizes are given selectively: once, few, many, or a class where the clone is expanded.

v_call	d_call	j_call	clone_size	cdr3_aa	cdr3_nt
TRBV12-3/TRBV12-4	TRBD1	TRBJ1-1	many	CASSPQGAEAFF	TGTGCCAGCAGTCCACAGGGGGCTGAAGCTTTCTTT
TRBV6-1	TRBD2	TRBJ2-3	many	CASSRRTSGFITSTDTQYF	TGTGCCAGCAGCCGCCGGACTAGCGGCTTTATCACTAGCACAGATACGCAGTATTTT
TRBV4-3	.	TRBJ2-2	many	CASSQDPGGPGELFF	TGCGCCAGCAGCCAAGATCCGGGGGGCCCCGGGGAGCTGTTTTTT
TRBV12-3/TRBV12-4	.	TRBJ1-1	many	CASSLRNSRSEAFF	TGTGCCAGCAGTTTAAGGAACTCCCGATCTGAAGCTTTCTTT
TRBV5-5	TRBD1	TRBJ2-7	many	CASSLTPTGAQEQYF	TGTGCCAGCAGCTTGACTCCGACAGGGGCTCAAGAGCAGTACTTC
TRBV5-1	.	TRBJ1-4	many	CASSLDQGREKLFF	TGCGCCAGCAGCTTGGACCAAGGAAGAGAAAAACTGTTTTTT
TRBV7-2	TRBD1	TRBJ2-5	many	CASSLGGQGIGETQYF	TGTGCCAGCAGCTTAGGAGGACAGGGTATTGGAGAGACCCAGTACTTC
TRBV12-3/TRBV12-4	.	TRBJ1-1	.	CASSAPGGGNEAFF	TGTGCCAGCAGCGCCCCGGGGGGTGGGAATGAAGCTTTCTTT
TRBV7-8	.	TRBJ2-2	.	CASSPHPGLLTGELFF	TGTGCCAGCAGCCCCCACCCAGGGCTACTTACCGGGGAGCTGTTTTTT
TRBV12-3/TRBV12-4	TRBD2	TRBJ2-1	.	CASSHTSSGGSGEQFF	TGTGCCAGCAGCCATACCTCTAGCGGGGGGTCTGGTGAGCAGTTCTTC
TRBV7-9	TRBD1	TRBJ1-1	many	CASSHGQGNTEAFF	TGTGCCAGCAGCCACGGACAGGGGAACACTGAAGCTTTCTTT
TRBV20-1	.	TRBJ2-7	few	CSAGPPDPHPSYEQYF	TGCAGTGCTGGCCCCCCTGACCCCCACCCATCCTACGAGCAGTACTTC
TRBV12-3/TRBV12-4	TRBD1	TRBJ1-5	many	CASSLGDRENQPQHF	TGTGCCAGCAGTCTTGGGGACAGGGAGAATCAGCCCCAGCATTTT
TRBV7-9	.	TRBJ2-1	few	CASSPQAVGAFNEQFF	TGTGCCAGCAGCCCTCAGGCGGTCGGGGCGTTTAATGAGCAGTTCTTC
TRBV20-1	.	TRBJ1-6	many	CSARLGSSYNSPLHF	TGCAGTGCTAGACTTGGGAGCTCCTATAATTCACCCCTCCACTTT
TRBV7-2	.	TRBJ2-2	many	CASSLVGLGTGELFF	TGTGCCAGCAGCTTAGTAGGTCTTGGCACCGGGGAGCTGTTTTTT
TRBV20-1	TRBD1	TRBJ1-1	many	CSASYEPGGTEAFF	TGCAGTGCTAGTTATGAGCCAGGGGGCACTGAAGCTTTCTTT
TRBV6-5	.	TRBJ1-1	many	CASSYSGQTIMNTEAFF	TGTGCCAGCAGTTACTCGGGGCAGACTATTATGAACACTGAAGCTTTCTTT
TRBV19	.	TRBJ2-5	many	CASKNDGRSRETQYF	TGTGCCAGTAAGAACGACGGGCGTAGTAGAGAGACCCAGTACTTC
TRBV12-3/TRBV12-4	.	TRBJ1-2	many	CASSLWAVNYGYTF	TGTGCCAGCAGTTTATGGGCAGTTAACTATGGCTACACCTTC
TRBV29-1	TRBD2	TRBJ2-1	many	CSASGLAGGPWDYNEQFF	TGCAGCGCCTCGGGACTAGCGGGAGGGCCGTGGGACTACAATGAGCAGTTCTTC
TRBV12-3/TRBV12-4	.	TRBJ2-4	few	CASSTSALAKNIQYF	TGTGCCAGCAGTACGAGCGCCTTAGCCAAAAACATTCAGTACTTC
TRBV4-3	TRBD1	TRBJ2-7	many	CASSQGTGVYEQYF	TGCGCCAGCAGCCAGGGGACAGGGGTCTACGAGCAGTACTTC
TRBV7-9	.	TRBJ2-1	.	CASSHRRPSSYNEQFF	TGTGCCAGCAGCCATCGACGGCCGAGCTCCTACAATGAGCAGTTCTTC
TRBV27	.	TRBJ1-5	many	CASSFGRDQPQHF	TGTGCCAGCAGTTTCGGCAGGGATCAGCCCCAGCATTTT
TRBV7-9	.	TRBJ2-1	few	CASSPGRAHYNEQFF	TGTGCCAGCAGTCCTGGCAGGGCCCATTACAATGAGCAGTTCTTC
TRBV28	TRBD1	TRBJ2-3	many	CASTPVPGQGKGSTDTQYF	TGTGCCAGCACCCCGGTCCCGGGACAGGGGAAAGGGAGCACAGATACGCAGTATTTT
TRBV9	.	TRBJ1-1	many	CASSGGGDLGMNTEAFF	TGTGCCAGCAGCGGGGGGGGGGACCTTGGGATGAACACTGAAGCTTTCTTT
TRBV19	TRBD2	TRBJ2-2	.	CASSPGLAGEGAGELFF	TGTGCCAGTAGTCCGGGACTAGCGGGGGAAGGGGCCGGGGAGCTGTTTTTT
TRBV4-3	.	TRBJ2-2	many	CASSQERRTGELFF	TGCGCCAGCAGCCAAGAACGTCGCACCGGGGAGCTGTTTTTT
TRBV6-2/TRBV6-3	.	TRBJ1-6	many	CASGLKSPLHF	TGTGCCAGCGGGTTGAAATCACCCCTCCACTTT
TRBV12-1	.	TRBJ2-1	few	CASTPKGREGYNEQFF	TGTGCCAGCACCCCCAAAGGCCGGGAGGGGTACAATGAGCAGTTCTTC
TRBV12-3/TRBV12-4	.	TRBJ2-1	.	CASRVKGGSYNEQFF	TGTGCCAGCAGGGTGAAAGGTGGGTCCTACAATGAGCAGTTCTTC
TRBV5-1	.	TRBJ2-3	many	CASSLSYSTDTQYF	TGCGCCAGCAGCTTGTCCTATAGCACAGATACGCAGTATTTT
TRBV7-2	TRBD2	TRBJ2-2	.	CASSLAGTSGRVNTGELFF	TGTGCCAGCAGCTTAGCGGGCACTAGCGGGAGGGTAAACACCGGGGAGCTGTTTTTT
TRBV18	.	TRBJ1-1	.	CASLRGIGTEAFF	TGTGCCAGCTTGCGCGGGATTGGCACTGAAGCTTTCTTT
TRBV29-1	TRBD2	TRBJ2-1	many	CSVGGLAGPEQFF	TGCAGCGTTGGGGGCCTAGCGGGCCCTGAGCAGTTCTTC
TRBV4-3	.	TRBJ2-3	.	CASSRTVRGTDTQYF	TGCGCCAGCAGCCGGACGGTGAGGGGCACAGATACGCAGTATTTT
TRBV20-1	TRBD2	TRBJ2-1	many	CSATGGGRLYNEQFF	TGCAGTGCGACCGGGGGCGGGAGGCTTTACAATGAGCAGTTCTTC
TRBV7-9	.	TRBJ2-1	many	CASSSGTRSNEQFF	TGTGCCAGCAGCTCCGGGACGCGCTCCAATGAGCAGTTCTTC
TRBV11-2	TRBD1	TRBJ2-2	.	CASSFFPDRASGELFF	TGTGCCAGCAGCTTTTTCCCCGACAGGGCATCCGGGGAGCTGTTTTTT
TRBV5-1	TRBD1	TRBJ1-2	.	CASSFGQGGGYGYTF	TGCGCCAGCAGTTTTGGACAGGGTGGAGGCTATGGCTACACCTTC
TRBV20-1	.	TRBJ2-5	.	CSARDGGRAQETQYF	TGCAGTGCTAGAGATGGGGGGAGAGCGCAAGAGACCCAGTACTTC
TRBV15	TRBD1	TRBJ2-3	many	CATSQGQVTDTQYF	TGTGCCACCAGCCAGGGACAGGTCACAGATACGCAGTATTTT
TRBV20-1	.	TRBJ2-7	many	CSARENRDSYEQYF	TGCAGTGCTAGAGAAAACAGGGATTCCTACGAGCAGTACTTC
TRBV29-1	.	TRBJ2-1	many	CSVEGGRSYNEQFF	TGCAGCGTTGAAGGTGGGCGATCCTACAATGAGCAGTTCTTC
TRBV7-2	TRBD2	TRBJ2-1	few	CASSLVLAGGQGEQFF	TGTGCCAGCAGCTTAGTTCTAGCGGGGGGGCAGGGAGAGCAGTTCTTC
TRBV5-1	TRBD2	TRBJ2-1	many	CASSPGLAWPSEQFF	TGCGCCAGCAGCCCCGGACTAGCGTGGCCTAGTGAGCAGTTCTTC
TRBV11-3	.	TRBJ2-2	.	CASSLKTAVGELFF	TGTGCCAGCAGCTTAAAGACCGCCGTCGGGGAGCTGTTTTTT
TRBV10-3	.	TRBJ2-2	many	CALGPGNTGELFF	TGTGCCCTCGGTCCGGGGAACACCGGGGAGCTGTTTTTT
TRBV4-1	TRBD2	TRBJ2-7	many	CASSQTSGSHYEQYF	TGCGCCAGCAGCCAGACTAGCGGGAGCCACTACGAGCAGTACTTC
TRBV20-1	TRBD2	TRBJ2-1	many	CSAVGGGQFF	TGCAGTGCCGTGGGGGGGGGGCAGTTCTTC
TRBV20-1	.	TRBJ2-1	many	CSAQNPVYNEQFF	TGCAGTGCCCAAAACCCGGTCTACAATGAGCAGTTCTTC